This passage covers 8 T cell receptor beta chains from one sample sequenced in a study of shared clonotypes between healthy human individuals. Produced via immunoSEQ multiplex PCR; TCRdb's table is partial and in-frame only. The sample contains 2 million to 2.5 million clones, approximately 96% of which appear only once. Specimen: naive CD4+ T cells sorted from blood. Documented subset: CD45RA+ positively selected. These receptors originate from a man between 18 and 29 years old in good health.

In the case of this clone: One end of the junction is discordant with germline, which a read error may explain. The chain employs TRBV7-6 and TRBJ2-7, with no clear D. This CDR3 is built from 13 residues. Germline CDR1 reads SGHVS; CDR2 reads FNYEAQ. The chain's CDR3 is CASSAGPLYGQYF. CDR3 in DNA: TGTGCCAGCAGCGCCGGACCTCTCTACGGGCAGTACTTC.

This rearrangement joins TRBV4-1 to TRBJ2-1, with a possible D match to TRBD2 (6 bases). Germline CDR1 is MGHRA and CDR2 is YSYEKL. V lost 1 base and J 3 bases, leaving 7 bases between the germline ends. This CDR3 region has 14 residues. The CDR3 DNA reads TGCGCCAGCAGCCAAGCGGGAGACTACAATGAGCAGTTCTTC. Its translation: CASSQAGDYNEQFF.

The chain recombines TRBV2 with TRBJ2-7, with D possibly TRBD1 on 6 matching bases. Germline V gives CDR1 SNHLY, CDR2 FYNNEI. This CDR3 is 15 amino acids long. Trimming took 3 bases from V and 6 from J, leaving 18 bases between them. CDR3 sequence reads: CASSDDSGVSGEQYF. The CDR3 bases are TGTGCCAGCAGTGATGACTCAGGGGTTTCGGGCGAGCAGTACTTC.

The CDR3: CASSPDASGPSYTF. For the CDR3, the DNA is TGTGCCAGCTCACCCGATGCTTCCGGGCCCAGCTACACCTTC. The chain couples TRBV18 to TRBJ1-2; D gene uncertain. The germline gives CDR1 KGHSH, CDR2 LQKENI. The CDR3 runs 14 residues. Trimming shortened V by 3 bases and J by 9 bases, and 17 bases separated the two germline ends.

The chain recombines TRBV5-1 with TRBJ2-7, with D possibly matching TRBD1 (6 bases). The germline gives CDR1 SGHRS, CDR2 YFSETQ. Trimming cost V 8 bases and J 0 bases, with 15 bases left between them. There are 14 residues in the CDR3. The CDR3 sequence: CASYAQDSSYEQYF. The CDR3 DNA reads TGCGCCAGTTATGCACAGGACAGCTCCTACGAGCAGTACTTC.

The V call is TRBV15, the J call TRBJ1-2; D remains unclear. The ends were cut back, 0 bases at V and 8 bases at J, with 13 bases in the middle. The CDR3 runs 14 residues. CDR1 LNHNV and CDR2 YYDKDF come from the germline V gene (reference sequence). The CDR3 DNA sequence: TGTGCCACCAGCAGAGAGCCTGTGTCCGGGGGCTACACCTTC. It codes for CATSREPVSGGYTF.

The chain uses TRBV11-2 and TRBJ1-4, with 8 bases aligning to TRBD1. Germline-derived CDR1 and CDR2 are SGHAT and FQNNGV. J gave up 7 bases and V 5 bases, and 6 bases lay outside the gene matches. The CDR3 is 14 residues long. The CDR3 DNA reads TGTGCCAGCAGCCCACGGACAGGGAGTGAAAAACTGTTTTTT. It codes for CASSPRTGSEKLFF.

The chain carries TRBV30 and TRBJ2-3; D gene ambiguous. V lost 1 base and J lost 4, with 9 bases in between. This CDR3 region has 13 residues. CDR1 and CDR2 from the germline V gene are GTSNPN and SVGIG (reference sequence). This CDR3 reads CAWSEFGSDTQYF. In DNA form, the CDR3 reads TGTGCCTGGAGTGAGTTCGGGTCAGATACGCAGTATTTT.